The 17 T cell receptor beta chains in this list originate from one sample, sequenced in a study of tumor-infiltrating lymphocytes in primary liver carcinoma. TCR beta cDNA was prepared out of 450 to 500 ng total RNA by means of a constant-region primer. Employing slightly modified ARM-PCR, three nested multiplex PCR rounds were run, and these gave rise to the TCR beta libraries. The study ran its first two PCR rounds for around 10 cycles each, using TRBV1-TRBV30 forward primers and a C-beta reverse primer. Each CDR3 protein gets one entry after TCRdb re-called the multiplex PCR reads with MiXCR. This table holds over 250,000 distinct CDR3 sequences, 45% to 70% found once. Both blood RNA, taken from unsorted whole blood, and germline DNA were extracted. Input material: peripheral blood. These receptors originate from a woman aged 30 to 39 with primary liver carcinoma and hepatitis B virus infection.

Regarding this clonotype: The junction and the germline gene differ at one end; a read error may be behind it. The chain employs TRBV11-2 and TRBJ2-7; perhaps TRBD1 as D (5 bases). This CDR3 spans 13 amino acids. Per germline, CDR1 SGHAT and CDR2 FQNNGV. The CDR3: CTSSPPGRYGQYF. The CDR3 nucleotides read TGTACCAGCAGTCCCCCAGGGCGTTACGGGCAGTACTTC.

In regard to this clonotype: One end of the junction does not line up with germline, which may come from a read error. The rearrangement uses TRBV6-6 and TRBJ2-7; 7 bases match TRBD2. This CDR3 has 15 amino acids. CDR1 and CDR2 (germline): MNHNY, SVGAGI (reference sequence). For the CDR3, the DNA is TGTACCAGCACCTCCCTAGCGGTAAGCTCCTACGAGCAGTACTTC. Its translation is CTSTSLAVSSYEQYF.

This chain connects TRBV28 to TRBJ2-7; D unresolved. The CDR3 covers 16 residues. V lost 8 bases and J lost 2, with 22 bases in between. Per the germline V gene, CDR1 is MDHEN and CDR2 is SYDVKM. The CDR3 DNA sequence: TGTGCCAGCTGTTCCCTCGGGCCCTCAAACACCTACGAGCAGTACTTC. Translated, it gives CASCSLGPSNTYEQYF.

This clonotype was seen a single time. At one boundary the junction diverges from the germline segment, which might be a read error. The chain combines TRBV11-2 with TRBJ2-1, with 7 bases identical to TRBD2. Germline CDR1 is SGHAT and CDR2 is FQNNGV. The CDR3 extends over 14 amino acids. Here the CDR3 DNA reads TGTGCCGGCAGTTCGGGAGGTCCCTACAATGAGCAGTTCTTC. It yields the protein CAGSSGGPYNEQFF. The full variable domain, in which reference TRBV11-2 and TRBJ2-1 provide the parts outside the CDR3, is EAGVAQSPRYKIIEKRQSVAFWCNPISGHATLYWYQQILGQGPKLLIQFQNNGVVDDSQLPKDRFSAERLKGVDSTLKIQPAKLEDSAVYLCAGSSGGPYNEQFFGPGTRLTVL.

V and J are TRBV20-1 and TRBJ2-1; 7 bases fit TRBD2. V lost 0 bases and J lost 1; bases outside the gene matches: 3. This CDR3 is built from 15 residues. Germline CDR1 reads DFQATT; CDR2 reads SNEGSKA (reference sequence). DNA of the CDR3: TGCAGTGCTAGAGATGGGCGGGAGTCCTACAATGAGCAGTTCTTC. As protein: CSARDGRESYNEQFF.

As to this clonotype: A much bigger clone sits one base away, suggesting this may be a read error. The V and J genes are TRBV29-1 and TRBJ2-5; D possibly corresponds to TRBD2 (7 bases). Between the trimmed V and J ends, which lost 6 bases and 9 bases, there was a span of 20 bases. The V gene's germline CDR1 is SQVTM and CDR2 ANQGSEA. This CDR3 is 13 amino acids long. CDR3 sequence: CSVAGLVRGSQYF. The CDR3 DNA follows: TGCAGCGTGGCCGGACTAGTGAGGGGGTCCCAGTACTTC.

As to this clonotype: Since a much larger clone is just one base distant, this may be a read error. The V call is TRBV6-5, the J call TRBJ2-7, with D perhaps TRBD2 (5 bases). The CDR3 has 13 amino acids. CDR1 is MNHEY, CDR2 SVGAGI, per germline. V gave up 7 bases and J gave up 3 bases, with 13 bases separating them. The CDR3 is CASTRGRVYEQYF. CDR3 nucleotide sequence: TGTGCCAGCACCCGGGGTCGGGTCTACGAGCAGTACTTC.

As for this clonotype: The germline gene is not matched at one end of the junction; a read error may be the cause. CDR3 nucleotides: TGTGCCAGCAGCTTGGGACTAAGCACCGGGGAGCTCTTTTTT. It specifies CASSLGLSTGELFF. This chain connects TRBV11-2 to TRBJ2-2, with 7 bases aligning to TRBD2. Germline V lookup: CDR1 SGHAT, CDR2 FQNNGV. This CDR3 has 14 amino acids.

This clonotype showed up just once. Being one base from a much bigger clone, this may be a read error. This sequence joins TRBV6-5 and TRBJ2-3; TRBD2 matches 12 bases. The CDR3 extends over 15 amino acids. Looked up from germline, CDR1 is MNHEY and CDR2 is SVGAGI. J was trimmed by 3 bases and V by 7 bases; bases with no gene match: 5. The CDR3 bases are TGTGCCAGCAAACCAGGACTAGCGGGAACAGATACGCAGTATTTT. Its protein is CASKPGLAGTDTQYF.

This clonotype was recorded a few times. This sequence joins TRBV7-9 and TRBJ2-3; no definite D call. Trimming pared 0 bases from V and 6 bases from J, leaving 10 bases between. Germline CDR1 is SEHNR and CDR2 is FQNEAQ (reference sequence). The CDR3 runs to 14 residues. CDR3 sequence reads: CASSLASLGDTQYF. The CDR3 DNA is TGTGCCAGCAGCTTAGCCTCCCTGGGGGATACGCAGTATTTT.

The chain links TRBV2 to TRBJ2-1, with 9 bases matching TRBD2. The junction had 4 bases not matched to a gene; V was cut back by 4 bases and J by 3 bases. Germline V gives CDR1 SNHLY, CDR2 FYNNEI. The CDR3 sequence is 15 residues long. The CDR3 region is CASSADSGSYNEQFF. The CDR3 nucleotides read TGTGCCAGCAGTGCGGATAGCGGGAGCTACAATGAGCAGTTCTTC.

This clonotype was counted a single time. The chain carries TRBV13 and TRBJ2-2, with D perhaps matching TRBD1 or TRBD2 (5 bases each). The CDR3 sequence is 17 residues long. V was pared by 5 bases and J by 9 bases, with 25 bases between. Germline V gene sequence: CDR1 PRHDT, CDR2 FYEKMQ (reference sequence). CDR3 sequence (DNA): TGTGCCAGCAGCCCAAAAGGCTCAGGGACGGACGCCAGGGAGCTGTTTTTT. It yields the protein CASSPKGSGTDARELFF. The full variable domain, completed using reference TRBV13 and TRBJ2-2, is AAGVIQSPRHLIKEKRETATLKCYPIPRHDTVYWYQQGPGQDPQFLISFYEKMQSDKGSIPDRFSAQQFSDYHSELNMSSLELGDSALYFCASSPKGSGTDARELFFGEGSRLTVL.

About this clonotype itself: A much larger clone differs from this one at a single base, so this may be a read error. V usage is TRBV11-3 and J usage is TRBJ2-1; D is uncertain. The CDR3 extends over 14 amino acids. V was pared by 1 base and J by 5 bases, with 9 bases between. Germline loops: CDR1 SGHNT, CDR2 YENEEA. The CDR3 loop reads CASSLGVPNNEQFF. CDR3 sequence (DNA): TGTGCCAGCAGCTTAGGCGTCCCGAACAATGAGCAGTTCTTC. Looking up the rest from reference TRBV11-3 and TRBJ2-1 gives the full variable domain: EAGVVQSPRYKIIEKKQPVAFWCNPISGHNTLYWYLQNLGQGPELLIRYENEEAVDDSQLPKDRFSAERLKGVDSTLKIQPAELGDSAVYLCASSLGVPNNEQFFGPGTRLTVL.

In its sample, this clonotype was seen a few times. V is TRBV5-4 and J is TRBJ1-1, with 7 bases lining up with TRBD1. Germline CDR1 is SGHNT and CDR2 is YYREEE (reference sequence). V was clipped by 4 bases and J by 6 bases; unmatched bases: 15. CDR3 length equals 16 residues. Here the CDR3 DNA reads TGTGCCAGCAGCGCCCCTTCCGGGACAGACGTGGCTGAAGCTTTCTTT. Translated: CASSAPSGTDVAEAFF. Variable domain in full (rest from reference TRBV5-4 and TRBJ1-1): ETGVTQSPTHLIKTRGQQVTLRCSSQSGHNTVSWYQQALGQGPQFIFQYYREEENGRGNFPPRFSGLQFPNYSSELNVNALELDDSALYLCASSAPSGTDVAEAFFGQGTRLTVV.

To note about this clonotype: Being one base from a much bigger clone, this may be a read error. This chain connects TRBV12-3 or TRBV12-4 to TRBJ2-4; D uncertain. The CDR3 is made up of 12 amino acids. Between the trimmed V and J ends, which lost 9 bases and 6 bases, there was a span of 12 bases. The CDR3 sequence is CARSVEVNIQYF. The CDR3 bases are TGTGCCAGGAGTGTGGAAGTAAACATTCAGTACTTC.

As to this clonotype: Just one base apart from a much larger clone, this may be a read error. V is TRBV4-3 and J is TRBJ2-2; D might be TRBD1 (5 bases). The CDR3 sequence is 13 residues long. From germline, CDR1 is LGHNA and CDR2 YSLEER. V was shortened by 3 bases and J by 5 bases, with 7 bases between the two germline ends. The CDR3 sequence: CASSHRVTGELFF. CDR3 DNA: TGCGCCAGCAGCCACAGGGTTACCGGGGAGCTGTTTTTT.

As to this clonotype: Relative to the germline gene, one junction end is altered; a read error may explain this. The rearrangement uses TRBV4-1 and TRBJ2-7, with a tentative D call TRBD2 (5 bases). CDR3 length: 15 amino acids. Per germline, CDR1 MGHRA and CDR2 YSYEKL. In DNA form, the CDR3 reads TGCGCCAGGAGCCAGCAGCGGTTATACTCCTACGAGCAGTACTTC. It is translated as CARSQQRLYSYEQYF.